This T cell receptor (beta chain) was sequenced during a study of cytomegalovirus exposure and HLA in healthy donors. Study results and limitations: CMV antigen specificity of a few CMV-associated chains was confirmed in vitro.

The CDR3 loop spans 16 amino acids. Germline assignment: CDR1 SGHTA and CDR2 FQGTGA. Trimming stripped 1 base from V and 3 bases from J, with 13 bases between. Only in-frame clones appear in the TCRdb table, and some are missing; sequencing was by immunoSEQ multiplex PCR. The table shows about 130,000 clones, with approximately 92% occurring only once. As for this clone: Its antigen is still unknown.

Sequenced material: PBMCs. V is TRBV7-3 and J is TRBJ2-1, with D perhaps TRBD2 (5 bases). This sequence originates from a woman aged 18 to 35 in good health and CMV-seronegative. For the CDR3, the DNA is TGTGCCAGCAGCTTAAAGCCCGGGGTGGTCTACAATGAGCAGTTCTTC. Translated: CASSLKPGVVYNEQFF.